This TCR beta chain was documented in a study of vaccination and CD4 T cells after COVID-19. Looking at the study overall: Median draw time for post-COVID samples was 101 days post-diagnosis (range 35 to 161).

Sequencing of DNA taken from cultured CD4+ T cells relied on the Oncomine TCR Beta short-read assay. TCRdb re-called the PCR reads with MiXCR, one entry per CDR3 protein. The data contain about 20,000 distinct CDR3 sequences, 65% to 80% of them singletons. Concerning this clonotype itself: Antigen unknown.

The CDR3 is 13 amino acids. Germline V gives CDR1 ENHRY, CDR2 SYGVKD. V shed 8 bases, J shed 1 base, and the junction held 3 bases outside the gene matches. Noted treatment: roughly 11-day PBMC culture with coronavirus spike peptide pools or control peptides (ViraFEST assay). ViraFEST enlarged antigen-specific T cell populations with peptide pools and afterwards sequenced TCRs. Fewer than 2.5 million PBMCs per well were cultured with approximately 10 IU/ml IL-2 and roughly 10 ug/ml peptide pools. The clonotype originates from a human donor who had recovered from COVID-19. V usage is TRBV10-3 and J usage is TRBJ1-1, with 8 bases identical to TRBD1. Sequencing was done on a sample of CD4+ T cells from blood, cultured in vitro. CDR3 region: CAISGGANTEAFF. The DNA for the CDR3 is TGTGCCATCTCAGGGGGCGCGAACACTGAAGCTTTCTTT.